The next 29 T cell receptor beta chains were all read from a single sample in a study of blood T cell repertoires in COVID-19. Generated by immunoSEQ multiplex PCR, the TCRdb table keeps only in-frame clones and is missing some. The sample carries just over 70,000 clones, more than 75% recorded once. Sequenced material: peripheral blood. These receptors were taken from a human donor in a cohort sampled during active COVID-19.

The chain employs TRBV5-1 and TRBJ1-1; D not certain. This CDR3 contains 12 residues. The germline V gene encodes CDR1 SGHRS and CDR2 YFSETQ. V was trimmed by 4 bases and J by 2 bases, leaving 6 bases between them. The DNA for the CDR3 is TGCGCCAGCAGCGAGGGAAACACTGAAGCTTTCTTT. Residues: CASSEGNTEAFF.

This chain links TRBV18 with TRBJ2-7; a weak D match, TRBD1 (5 bases). V lost 3 bases, J lost 7 bases, and 16 bases lay in between. Per the germline V gene, CDR1 is KGHSH and CDR2 is LQKENI. This CDR3 comprises 14 residues. As DNA, the CDR3 is TGTGCCAGCTCACCCTTGGACACGCTAGGGGAGCAGTACTTC. Amino acids: CASSPLDTLGEQYF.

The chain joins TRBV5-4 to TRBJ2-7; 8 positions match TRBD1. CDR3 size: 13 residues. The germline gives CDR1 SGHNT, CDR2 YYREEE (reference sequence). The V and J ends lost 5 bases and 4 bases, in that order; junction bases with no gene match: 5. CDR3 residues: CASSFGTGYEQYF. The CDR3 coding sequence is TGTGCCAGCAGTTTCGGGACAGGTTACGAGCAGTACTTC.

The chain carries TRBV6-6 and TRBJ1-1, with a possible D match to TRBD1 (6 bases). The CDR3 is 15 residues long. V gave up 0 bases and J gave up 0 bases, with 8 bases separating them. The germline gives CDR1 MNHNY, CDR2 SVGAGI (reference sequence). The CDR3, as DNA: TGTGCCAGCAGTTACTCGGCAGGGGTGAACACTGAAGCTTTCTTT. It yields the protein CASSYSAGVNTEAFF.

This chain links TRBV27 with TRBJ1-1; TRBD1 is a possible D gene (5 bases). Trimming removed 2 bases from V and 3 bases from J, with 16 bases in between. The CDR3 extends over 16 amino acids. Per germline, CDR1 MNHEY and CDR2 SMNVEV (reference sequence). The CDR3 DNA reads as TGTGCCAGCAGTTTAGGCAGGGTAGATTGGGACACTGAAGCTTTCTTT. Translated, it gives CASSLGRVDWDTEAFF.

The chain uses TRBV5-1 and TRBJ2-7, with 7 bases that match TRBD1. Germline trimming cut 3 bases from V and 2 bases from J; bases unmatched to any gene: 11. The germline V gene encodes CDR1 SGHRS and CDR2 YFSETQ. This CDR3 has 16 residues. CDR3 in DNA: TGCGCCAGCAGCTCGTATCCCCGGGACAGAACCTACGAGCAGTACTTC. Its translation is CASSSYPRDRTYEQYF.

This chain connects TRBV27 to TRBJ2-7; TRBD1 is a possible D gene (6 bases). CDR3 length: 13 amino acids. V lost 7 bases, J lost 4 bases, and 14 bases lay in between. The germline gives CDR1 MNHEY, CDR2 SMNVEV (reference sequence). This chain's CDR3 is CASTISQGYEQYF. The CDR3, as DNA: TGTGCCAGCACCATTTCACAGGGTTACGAGCAGTACTTC.

The rearrangement joins TRBV7-9 to TRBJ2-5; D is possibly TRBD1 (6 bases). The V gene lost 0 bases and the J gene lost 7 bases, with 6 bases spanning the gap. CDR1 is SEHNR, CDR2 FQNEAQ, per germline (reference sequence). The CDR3 spans 12 residues. In DNA, the CDR3 is TGTGCCAGCAGCTTAGCACAGGGGACCCAGTACTTC. Translation gives CASSLAQGTQYF.

This sequence joins TRBV11-2 and TRBJ2-7, with 9 bases identical to TRBD1. The V and J ends lost 5 bases and 1 base, in that order; junction bases with no gene match: 9. This CDR3 spans 16 amino acids. The germline CDR1 and CDR2 sequences are SGHAT and FQNNGV. The CDR3 sequence is CASSMEGDRASYEQYF. CDR3 coding DNA: TGTGCCAGCAGCATGGAGGGGGACAGGGCTTCCTACGAGCAGTACTTC.

V is TRBV2 and J is TRBJ2-7; 8 positions agree with TRBD2. The trim removed 3 bases at V and 4 bases at J, leaving 5 bases unmatched. There are 14 residues in the CDR3. Per the germline V gene, CDR1 is SNHLY and CDR2 is FYNNEI. CDR3 residues: CASSERTGGYEQYF. DNA of the CDR3: TGTGCCAGCAGTGAGAGAACGGGGGGGTACGAGCAGTACTTC.

CDR3 coding DNA: TGTGCCAGCGGGCCGGGGGGGGATGGTCAGCCCCAGCATTTT. This gives the protein CASGPGGDGQPQHF. This chain joins TRBV6-5 and TRBJ1-5, with a tentative D call TRBD1 (5 bases). CDR3 length: 14 residues. The germline V gene has CDR1 MNHEY and CDR2 SVGAGI. Trimming shortened V by 8 bases and J by 6 bases, and 17 bases separated the two germline ends.

The V call is TRBV12-3 or TRBV12-4, the J call TRBJ1-2; D uncertain. The CDR3 is 12 amino acids. The V and J ends lost 3 bases and 5 bases respectively, with 7 bases between them. The CDR3 protein is CASSFDIYGYTF. DNA of the CDR3: TGTGCCAGCAGTTTTGACATTTATGGCTACACCTTC.

V and J are TRBV29-1 and TRBJ1-5, with D perhaps matching TRBD1 (6 bases). Trimming removed 5 bases from V and 0 bases from J, with 11 bases in between. CDR3 size: 14 residues. CDR1 SQVTM and CDR2 ANQGSEA come from the germline V gene. The CDR3, as DNA: TGCAGCGTTATTTACAGGGATAGCAATCAGCCCCAGCATTTT. Translation gives CSVIYRDSNQPQHF.

This clone was detected once. The chain couples TRBV6-2 or TRBV6-3 to TRBJ2-5; TRBD1 aligns across 10 bases. V dropped 0 bases and J dropped 3; count of bases not matched to a gene: 1. The length of the CDR3 is 15 residues. CDR1 is MNHEY and CDR2 is SVGEGT in the germline V gene. This chain's CDR3 is CASSYSGTGEETQYF. CDR3 sequence (DNA): TGTGCCAGCAGTTACTCAGGGACAGGGGAAGAGACCCAGTACTTC.

The rearrangement uses TRBV4-2 and TRBJ1-5, with D possibly TRBD1 on 5 matching bases. V was shortened by 1 base and J by 4 bases, with 8 bases between the two germline ends. The CDR3 has 14 amino acids. The germline CDR1 and CDR2 sequences are LGHNA and YNFKEQ. In DNA form, the CDR3 reads TGTGCCAGCAGCCAAGGCCGGGGGAATCAGCCCCAGCATTTT. It yields the protein CASSQGRGNQPQHF.

The chain links TRBV4-1 to TRBJ1-4, with D possibly being TRBD1 (5 bases). V lost 1 base, J lost 0 bases, and 24 bases lay in between. CDR1 is MGHRA, CDR2 YSYEKL, per germline. The CDR3 extends over 21 amino acids. CDR3 sequence reads: CASSQGPLARDPQTTNEKLFF. In DNA, the CDR3 is TGCGCCAGCAGCCAAGGACCATTAGCGCGGGACCCTCAAACAACTAATGAAAAACTGTTTTTT.

The genes are TRBV25-1 and TRBJ1-2; D not certain. The CDR3 sequence is 16 residues long. Between the trimmed V and J ends, which lost 0 bases and 5 bases, there was a span of 16 bases. Per germline, CDR1 MGHDK and CDR2 SYGVNS. Here the CDR3 reads CASSEYGTDPIYGYTF. The CDR3, as DNA: TGTGCCAGCAGTGAATATGGTACAGATCCTATTTATGGCTACACCTTC.

V gene TRBV2 combines with J gene TRBJ2-7, with 10 bases identical to TRBD1. CDR1 and CDR2 (germline): SNHLY, FYNNEI. V lost 4 bases and J lost 6; bases outside the gene matches: 6. This CDR3 contains 14 residues. The CDR3 DNA is TGTGCCAGCAGTGGACAGGGGGCTCCGGGCGAGCAGTACTTC. Protein sequence: CASSGQGAPGEQYF.

The chain links TRBV30 to TRBJ2-5; 13 nucleotides align to TRBD2. With 5 bases clipped from V and 3 bases from J, the junction kept 15 bases outside the gene matches. CDR3 length: 18 amino acids. Per germline, CDR1 GTSNPN and CDR2 SVGIG (reference sequence). Here the CDR3 DNA reads TGTGCCTGGGTGGGCCCACTAGCGGGGGGGCCGGTGGAAGAGACCCAGTACTTC. Translating gives CAWVGPLAGGPVEETQYF. The full variable domain, with the rest looked up from reference TRBV30 and TRBJ2-5, is SQTIHQWPATLVQPVGSPLSLECTVEGTSNPNLYWYRQAAGRGLQLLFYSVGIGQISSEVPQNLSASRPQDRQFILSSKKLLLSDSGFYLCAWVGPLAGGPVEETQYFGPGTRLLVL.

The sample holds one count of this clone. The genes are TRBV3-1 (or the pseudogene TRBV3-2) and TRBJ1-4; D uncertain. This CDR3 has 15 amino acids. V lost 1 base, J lost 5 bases, and 11 bases lay in between. Germline V CDR1 and CDR2: LGHDT, YNNKEL (reference sequence). The DNA for the CDR3 is TGTGCCAGCAGCCAAGCGCGCAGCGTAAATGAAAAACTGTTTTTT. As protein: CASSQARSVNEKLFF.

Details on this clone: A read error may account for a junction end that differs from germline. The gene calls are TRBV11-2 and TRBJ1-1; the D is unclear. Germline V CDR1 and CDR2: SGHAT, FQNNGV. The CDR3 totals 14 residues. CDR3 sequence (DNA): TGTGCCAGCAGCCCCCCGAATCTTGACACCGAAGCTTTCTTT. Its protein product is CASSPPNLDTEAFF.

The chain has TRBV2 and TRBJ1-5; weak D call: TRBD1 (5 bases). This CDR3 comprises 16 residues. V was cut by 1 base and J by 4 bases, with 14 bases left in between. Germline lookup yields CDR1 SNHLY and CDR2 FYNNEI. Here the CDR3 reads CASSEDYTNRNQPQHF. CDR3 coding DNA: TGTGCCAGCAGTGAAGATTATACTAACAGGAATCAGCCCCAGCATTTT. Full variable domain (remainder filled in from reference TRBV2 and TRBJ1-5): EPEVTQTPSHQVTQMGQEVILRCVPISNHLYFYWYRQILGQKVEFLVSFYNNEISEKSEIFDDQFSVERPDGSNFTLKIRSTKLEDSAMYFCASSEDYTNRNQPQHFGDGTRLSIL.

The chain uses TRBV4-1 and TRBJ1-1; 7 nucleotides line up with TRBD1. Germline V CDR1 and CDR2: MGHRA, YSYEKL. The CDR3 is made up of 16 amino acids. V lost 1 base to trimming and J lost 1 base; unmatched junction nucleotides: 6. For the CDR3, the DNA is TGCGCCAGCAGCCAAGTTACAGGGGTGCAGAACACTGAAGCTTTCTTT. It specifies CASSQVTGVQNTEAFF.

The rearrangement uses TRBV18 and TRBJ2-7; 7 nucleotides line up with TRBD1. In germline, CDR1 is KGHSH, CDR2 LQKENI. The trim removed 4 bases at V and 6 bases at J, leaving 6 bases unmatched. The CDR3 totals 13 residues. This CDR3 is CASSRSTGVEQYF. The CDR3, as DNA: TGTGCCAGCTCACGTTCAACAGGGGTCGAGCAGTACTTC. Together with reference TRBV18 and TRBJ2-7, the CDR3 gives the full variable domain: NAGVMQNPRHLVRRRGQEARLRCSPMKGHSHVYWYRQLPEEGLKFMVYLQKENIIDESGMPKERFSAEFPKEGPSILRIQQVVRGDSAAYFCASSRSTGVEQYFGPGTRLTVT.

This chain uses TRBV2 with TRBJ2-7; 8 bases fit TRBD1. The length of the CDR3 is 15 residues. Germline lookup yields CDR1 SNHLY and CDR2 FYNNEI. The V segment lost 5 bases and the J segment 2 bases; nucleotides outside the gene matches: 8. As DNA, the CDR3 is TGTGCCAGCAGTAAAACCGGGACAGGTGCCTACGAGCAGTACTTC. Translation gives CASSKTGTGAYEQYF.

The chain is built from TRBV2 and TRBJ1-5; possible D gene TRBD1, 6 bases. V gave up 11 bases and J gave up 0 bases, with 11 bases separating them. Germline CDR1 reads SNHLY; CDR2 reads FYNNEI. The CDR3 is 13 residues long. This CDR3 is CAGHRDSNQPQHF. The CDR3 DNA reads TGTGCCGGACACAGGGATAGCAATCAGCCCCAGCATTTT.

The chain employs TRBV7-2 and TRBJ1-2; D remains ambiguous. Deletions cut 11 bases from V and 4 bases from J, with 14 bases between. The germline V gene has CDR1 SGHTA and CDR2 FQGNSA. This CDR3 comprises 12 residues. The chain's CDR3 is CAWAGWVYGYTF. DNA for the CDR3: TGTGCCTGGGCGGGCTGGGTCTATGGCTACACCTTC.

The CDR3 sequence: CASSPRGTGEQYF. The CDR3 DNA is TGTGCCAGCAGCCCGAGGGGGACGGGCGAGCAGTACTTC. V gene TRBV12-3 or TRBV12-4 combines with J gene TRBJ2-7; a possible D gene is TRBD1 (6 bases). Between the trimmed V and J ends, which lost 6 bases and 6 bases, there was a span of 15 bases. The CDR3 extends over 13 amino acids.

The chain has TRBV6-5 and TRBJ2-3; 8 nucleotides match TRBD2. This CDR3 comprises 15 residues. V lost 6 bases to trimming and J lost 4 bases; unmatched junction nucleotides: 9. Germline assignment: CDR1 MNHEY and CDR2 SVGAGI. The CDR3 DNA is TGTGCCAGCAGGTCCAGGAGCGGGGGAGCAGATACGCAGTATTTT. Translated: CASRSRSGGADTQYF.